The T cell receptor (beta chain) under discussion was sequenced for a study of blood T cells in healthy people across ages (dated by TCRdb to the mid-2010s). With respect to the entire study: In model experiments, roughly one uniquely barcoded TCR beta cDNA molecule per two T cells was captured by template switching. Age-related changes in TCR beta repertoire diversity were measured in the study by deep sequencing normalized with unique cDNA molecular identifiers. The donors were split into four age groups: young (average 16 years), middle-aged (39), aged (over 55) and long-lived (under 90). Donors of different ages were randomly distributed across sequencing lanes to avoid experimental bias. Two additional independent replicas of 1 million unique cDNA reads from the same blood draw were analyzed for two donors (one aged 18 to 29 and one aged 80 or older). What the study reported, not specific to this receptor: Total diversity estimates from one million sequenced T cells were considered lower bounds and underestimates. The long-lived group showed more naive CD4+ T cells, fewer expanded clones and increased TCR diversity than the aged group, suggesting age selection. Because profiling used bulk unsorted PBMCs, naive and antigen-experienced compartments could not be compared conclusively. A strong correlation was found between observed TCR beta diversity and the percentage of naive T cells measured by flow cytometry. Because the CMV infection status of the donors was unknown, age-related changes in expanded clonotypes may potentially have been confounded. Observed TCR beta diversity per million T cells fell roughly linearly with age, and a significant reduction was already apparent by age around 40.

The roughly 39 donors, aged about 6 to 95 years, were systemically healthy Caucasian individuals from Russia. About 9.8 milliliters of peripheral blood were drawn from each donor into EDTA-treated Vacutainer tubes. Ficoll-Paque density-gradient centrifugation was used to isolate PBMCs, with at least 7 million per sample. Trizol reagent was used to extract total RNA from PBMCs, with at least 5.5 micrograms per sample. For every donor, an aliquot of PBMCs went through flow cytometry to measure the percentages of naive CD45RAhigh/CD27high T cells. Points on this clonotype: It lacks a known antigen. Base qualities are not at hand, and no much larger clone is one base apart.

The library was built by means of 5' RACE. The sequencer listed for this sample is Illumina HiSeq 2500. A second PCR of roughly 6 to 11 cycles was run with a J-beta primer mix and a sample-barcoded 5' primer. A unique molecular identifier was introduced onto each TCR beta cDNA molecule by a template-switch 5' adaptor carrying 12 random nucleotides. At least 2.5 million CDR3-containing paired-end reads were obtained from each sample. First-strand cDNA was synthesized from all RNA with the Mint cDNA synthesis kit, primed by a TRBC-specific oligonucleotide. All cDNA was treated with uracil-DNA glycosylase and then went through a first 18-cycle PCR with the universal primers M1SS and BC2_uni_R. Per the authors' processing: Normalization of each sample was performed by random selection of 1 million high-quality reads, each carrying a distinct molecular identifier. Instead of being binned into consensus sequences, reads with shared molecular identifiers were discarded. MiTCR, with a Q25 quality threshold and the strictest error-elimination algorithm, was used for CDR3 identification, clonotype clustering and error correction. Lower-bound total TCR beta diversity was estimated with a nonparametric unseen species model using Euler transformation. In-frame beta chains were kept once TCRdb had trimmed the public reads at Q25 with fastp and called clones with MiXCR. Rows are unified per CDR3 protein, each entry keeping the most common DNA and genes. It is TCRdb's table, rather than the study itself, that gives the V and J calls and clone size. The sample profile shows about 640,000 distinct CDR3 sequences; 58% of them were found once. The leading ten clones occupy over 30% of the sample.

Measured from the cysteine to the phenylalanine, the CDR3 is 14 residues long. Only the CDR3 region is kept as DNA, spanning 42 bases read in frame from base 1. A distance of 6 bases separates the germline ends of V and J, which lose 2 bases and 3 bases respectively. CDR1 and CDR2 were assigned from the germline V gene as SGDLS and YYNGEE. Sample: blood. This clonotype originated in a man in his 60s in good health. Recombination linked TRBV9 to TRBJ1-6, with the D gene too uncertain to name. Read as DNA, the sequence is TGTGCCAGCAGCGTCGCCGACTATAATTCACCCCTCCACTTT. Translation gives CASSVADYNSPLHF.